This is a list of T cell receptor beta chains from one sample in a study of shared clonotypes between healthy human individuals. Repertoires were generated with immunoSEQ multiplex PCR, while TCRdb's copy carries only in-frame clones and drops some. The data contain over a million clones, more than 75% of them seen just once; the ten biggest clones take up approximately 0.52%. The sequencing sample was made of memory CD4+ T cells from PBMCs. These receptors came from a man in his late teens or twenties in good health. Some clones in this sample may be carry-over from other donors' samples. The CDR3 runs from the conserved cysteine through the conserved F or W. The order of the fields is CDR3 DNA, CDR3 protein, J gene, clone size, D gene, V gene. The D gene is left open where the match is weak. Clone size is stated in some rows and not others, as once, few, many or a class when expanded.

CDR3nt: TGTGCCAGCAGGGGGACGGGGAGGACTGAAGCTTTCTTT
CDR3aa: CASRGTGRTEAFF
j_gene: TRBJ1-1
abundance: -
d_gene: -
v_gene: TRBV11-2

CDR3nt: TGTGCCAGCAGCCCCTTTGTTAGCGGGACATACGAGCAGTACTTC
CDR3aa: CASSPFVSGTYEQYF
j_gene: TRBJ2-7
abundance: -
d_gene: TRBD2
v_gene: TRBV9

CDR3nt: TGTGCCAGCAGTGATGGGGTGGTGGGAAATTGGGGGCTGAACACTGAAGCTTTCTTT
CDR3aa: CASSDGVVGNWGLNTEAFF
j_gene: TRBJ1-1
abundance: -
d_gene: -
v_gene: TRBV2

CDR3nt: TGTGCCAGCAGCCAAAATTTTGCAACCTTTCGGGACGGGGAGCTGTTTTTT
CDR3aa: CASSQNFATFRDGELFF
j_gene: TRBJ2-2
abundance: -
d_gene: -
v_gene: TRBV4-2

CDR3nt: TGCGCCAGCAGTGATTCTCGCGGGAGAAGGGAGACCCAGTACTTC
CDR3aa: CASSDSRGRRETQYF
j_gene: TRBJ2-5
abundance: -
d_gene: TRBD2
v_gene: TRBV10-2

CDR3nt: TGCGCCAGCAGCCAAGCAGGCGTGAGTAGACCATACGAGCAGTACTTC
CDR3aa: CASSQAGVSRPYEQYF
j_gene: TRBJ2-7
abundance: -
d_gene: -
v_gene: TRBV4-1

CDR3nt: TGTGCCAGCAGCCTTGAGACCCTCCGGGGAACTGAAGCTTTCTTT
CDR3aa: CASSLETLRGTEAFF
j_gene: TRBJ1-1
abundance: -
d_gene: -
v_gene: TRBV6-5

CDR3nt: TGTGCCAGCAGACAGGGGGCCTTCTCTGGAAACACCATATATTTT
CDR3aa: CASRQGAFSGNTIYF
j_gene: TRBJ1-3
abundance: -
d_gene: TRBD1
v_gene: TRBV27

CDR3nt: TGTGCCAGCAGCTTCGGCAGGACGAACACTGAAGCTTTCTTT
CDR3aa: CASSFGRTNTEAFF
j_gene: TRBJ1-1
abundance: few
d_gene: -
v_gene: TRBV7-9

CDR3nt: TGTGCCAGCTCCCTCCCCCTACCCAATCAGCCCCAGCATTTT
CDR3aa: CASSLPLPNQPQHF
j_gene: TRBJ1-5
abundance: -
d_gene: -
v_gene: TRBV2

CDR3nt: TGTGCCAGCAGTTTGCTCACGTTCCAGGAAAAACTGTTTTTT
CDR3aa: CASSLLTFQEKLFF
j_gene: TRBJ1-4
abundance: -
d_gene: -
v_gene: TRBV6-6

CDR3nt: TGTGCCAGCAGACTACAGGGGGATTACGAGCAGTACTTC
CDR3aa: CASRLQGDYEQYF
j_gene: TRBJ2-7
abundance: -
d_gene: TRBD1
v_gene: TRBV28

CDR3nt: TGTGCCAGCAGTCCACCGGGACAGGGGTACAATGAGCAGTTCTTC
CDR3aa: CASSPPGQGYNEQFF
j_gene: TRBJ2-1
abundance: few
d_gene: TRBD1
v_gene: TRBV28

CDR3nt: TGCGCCAGCACTCGGGAAGCAATCTTGAACACCGGGGAGCTGTTTTTT
CDR3aa: CASTREAILNTGELFF
j_gene: TRBJ2-2
abundance: once
d_gene: -
v_gene: TRBV5-1

CDR3nt: TGTGCCAAGACGGGACAGGGGGCTGTAAGTATAACGTACAATGAGCAGTTCTTC
CDR3aa: CAKTGQGAVSITYNEQFF
j_gene: TRBJ2-1
abundance: -
d_gene: TRBD1
v_gene: TRBV7-7

CDR3nt: TGCGCCAGCATTCCCGGGACAGCGAACACTGAAGCTTTCTTT
CDR3aa: CASIPGTANTEAFF
j_gene: TRBJ1-1
abundance: -
d_gene: TRBD1
v_gene: TRBV5-1

CDR3nt: TGCGCCAGCAGCTTGGCAGGGACAGGGGGAAGAGTCAACACTGAAGCTTTCTTT
CDR3aa: CASSLAGTGGRVNTEAFF
j_gene: TRBJ1-1
abundance: -
d_gene: TRBD1
v_gene: TRBV5-1

CDR3nt: TGTGCCAGTGGCCCCTACAACACCGGGGAGCTGTTTTTT
CDR3aa: CASGPYNTGELFF
j_gene: TRBJ2-2
abundance: -
d_gene: -
v_gene: TRBV7-8

CDR3nt: TGTGCCTGGAGCGGGGGGACCGCCGGGATGGAAAAACTGTTTTTT
CDR3aa: CAWSGGTAGMEKLFF
j_gene: TRBJ1-4
abundance: few
d_gene: -
v_gene: TRBV30

CDR3nt: TGCGCCAGCGGACGACTAGCGGGAGTCCCCGGGGAGCTGTTTTTT
CDR3aa: CASGRLAGVPGELFF
j_gene: TRBJ2-2
abundance: once
d_gene: TRBD2
v_gene: TRBV10-2

CDR3nt: TGTGCCAGCACCTGGGCTGACACTGTGACAGGAGCTTTCTTT
CDR3aa: CASTWADTVTGAFF
j_gene: TRBJ1-1
abundance: -
d_gene: -
v_gene: TRBV7-2

CDR3nt: TGTGCCAGCAGTTGGGGTTGGACTGAAGCTTTCTTT
CDR3aa: CASSWGWTEAFF
j_gene: TRBJ1-1
abundance: -
d_gene: -
v_gene: TRBV6-5